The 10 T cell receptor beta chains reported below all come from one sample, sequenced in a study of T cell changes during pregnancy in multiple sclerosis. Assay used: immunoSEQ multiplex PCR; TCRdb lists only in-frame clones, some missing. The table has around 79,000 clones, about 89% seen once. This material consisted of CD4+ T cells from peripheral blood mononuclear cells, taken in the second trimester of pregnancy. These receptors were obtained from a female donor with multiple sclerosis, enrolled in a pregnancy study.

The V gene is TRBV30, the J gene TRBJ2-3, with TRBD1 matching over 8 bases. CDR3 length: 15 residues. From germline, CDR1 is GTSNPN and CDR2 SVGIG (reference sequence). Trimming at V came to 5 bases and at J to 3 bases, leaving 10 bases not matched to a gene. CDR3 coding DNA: TGTGCCTGGGCACGACAGGGGATAGGTACAGATACGCAGTATTTT. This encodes CAWARQGIGTDTQYF.

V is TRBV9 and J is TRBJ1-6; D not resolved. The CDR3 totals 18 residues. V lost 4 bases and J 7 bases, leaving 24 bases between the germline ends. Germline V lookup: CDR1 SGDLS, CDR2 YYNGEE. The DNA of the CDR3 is TGTGCCAGCAGCCCCCATGGACGGGATACGGTCAGGAATTCACCCCTCCACTTT. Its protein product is CASSPHGRDTVRNSPLHF.

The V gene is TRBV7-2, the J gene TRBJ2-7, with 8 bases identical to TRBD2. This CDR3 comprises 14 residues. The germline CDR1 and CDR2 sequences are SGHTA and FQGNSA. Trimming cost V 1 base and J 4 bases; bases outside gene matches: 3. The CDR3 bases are TGTGCCAGCAGCTTAGAAGCGGGGGAATACGAGCAGTACTTC. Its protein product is CASSLEAGEYEQYF.

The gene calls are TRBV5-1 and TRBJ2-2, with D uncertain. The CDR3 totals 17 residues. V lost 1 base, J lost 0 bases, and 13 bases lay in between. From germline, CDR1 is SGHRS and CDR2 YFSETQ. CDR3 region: CASSLSPTFPNTGELFF. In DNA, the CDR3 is TGCGCCAGCAGCTTGAGCCCGACTTTCCCGAACACCGGGGAGCTGTTTTTT.

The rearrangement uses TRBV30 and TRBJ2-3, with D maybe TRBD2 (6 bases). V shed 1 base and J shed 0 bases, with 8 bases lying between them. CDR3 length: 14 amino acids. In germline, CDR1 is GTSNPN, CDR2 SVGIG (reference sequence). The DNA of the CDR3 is TGTGCCTGGAGTGCGGGAGCTAGCACAGATACGCAGTATTTT. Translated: CAWSAGASTDTQYF.

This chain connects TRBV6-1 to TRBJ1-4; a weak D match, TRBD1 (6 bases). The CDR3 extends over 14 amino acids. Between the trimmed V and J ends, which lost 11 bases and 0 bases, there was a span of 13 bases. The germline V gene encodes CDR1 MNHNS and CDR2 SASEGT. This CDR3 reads CASVGGATNEKLFF. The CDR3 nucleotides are TGTGCCTCAGTAGGGGGAGCAACTAATGAAAAACTGTTTTTT.

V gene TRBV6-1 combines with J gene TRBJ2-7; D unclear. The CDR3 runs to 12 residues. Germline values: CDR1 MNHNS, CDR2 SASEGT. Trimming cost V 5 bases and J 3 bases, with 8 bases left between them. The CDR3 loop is CASSIDFYEQYF. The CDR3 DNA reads TGTGCCAGCAGTATAGACTTCTACGAGCAGTACTTC.

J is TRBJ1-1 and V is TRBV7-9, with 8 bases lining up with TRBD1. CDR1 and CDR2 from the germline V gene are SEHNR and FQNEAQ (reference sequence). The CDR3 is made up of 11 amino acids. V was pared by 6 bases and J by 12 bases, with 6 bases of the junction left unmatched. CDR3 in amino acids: CASRSDREPFF. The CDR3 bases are TGTGCCAGCAGGTCGGACAGGGAGCCTTTCTTT.

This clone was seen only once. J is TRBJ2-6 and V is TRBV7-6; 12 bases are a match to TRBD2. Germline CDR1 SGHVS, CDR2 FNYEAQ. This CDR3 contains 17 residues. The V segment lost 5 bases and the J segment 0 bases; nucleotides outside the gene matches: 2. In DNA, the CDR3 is TGTGCCAGCAGCCGGACTAGCGGGGACTCTGGGGCCAACGTCCTGACTTTC. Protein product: CASSRTSGDSGANVLTF. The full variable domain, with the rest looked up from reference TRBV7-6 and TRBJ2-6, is GAGVSQSPRYKVTKRGQDVALRCDPISGHVSLYWYRQALGQGPEFLTYFNYEAQQDKSGLPNDRFSAERPEGSISTLTIQRTEQRDSAMYRCASSRTSGDSGANVLTFGAGSRLTVL.

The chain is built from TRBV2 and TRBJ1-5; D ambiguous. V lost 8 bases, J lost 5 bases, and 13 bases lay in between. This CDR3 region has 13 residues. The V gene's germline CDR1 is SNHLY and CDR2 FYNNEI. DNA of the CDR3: TGTGCCAGCCGGAGCGGGATTTATCAGCCCCAGCATTTT. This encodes CASRSGIYQPQHF.